This TCR beta chain emerged from a study of T cells of healthy individuals. This clonotype was counted at least ten times. This CDR3 has 16 amino acids. Deletions cut 0 bases from V and 3 bases from J, with 15 bases between. Germline V gives CDR1 MNHNS, CDR2 SASEGT. MiXCR, applied by TCRdb to the 5' RACE reads, yields one record per CDR3 protein. The table shows around 90,000 distinct CDR3 sequences, with approximately 5.4% occurring only once. The chain is built from TRBV6-1 and TRBJ2-7; D gene uncertain. This TCR came from a female donor in good health. The CDR3 sequence: CASSEAFFSGGYEQYF. Written as DNA, the CDR3 is TGTGCCAGCAGTGAAGCCTTCTTCTCGGGCGGCTACGAGCAGTACTTC.